These 9 T cell receptor beta chains were all obtained from the same sample, sequenced in a study of early T cells in non-severe SARS-CoV-2 infection. From the 5' RACE reads, TCRdb called clonotypes with MiXCR, one entry per CDR3 protein. Of 30,000 to 35,000 distinct CDR3 sequences listed, approximately 5.2% are singletons. Sequences were obtained from whole blood. The receptors here all came from an adult who was a healthcare worker with PCR-confirmed SARS-CoV-2 infection or an uninfected control (not recorded which).

This clonotype occurred many times. V is TRBV11-2 and J is TRBJ2-7; 7 positions match TRBD1. V lost 1 base and J lost 2; bases outside the gene matches: 5. CDR1 is SGHAT and CDR2 is FQNNGV in the germline V gene. The CDR3 sequence is 15 residues long. CDR3 coding DNA: TGTGCCAGCAGCTTAGCAGGGACAGCGACCTACGAGCAGTACGTC. Encoded protein: CASSLAGTATYEQYV.

This clonotype has a handful of counts. The chain joins TRBV30 to TRBJ2-7, with a weak D call TRBD2 (6 bases). The ends were cut back, 0 bases at V and 7 bases at J, with 19 bases in the middle. The CDR3 is 15 amino acids. Germline lookup yields CDR1 GTSNPN and CDR2 SVGIG (reference sequence). The CDR3 here is CAWSVRLASRREQYF. Written as DNA, the CDR3 is TGTGCCTGGAGTGTACGTCTAGCGTCCCGTCGGGAGCAGTACTTC.

This clonotype was seen repeatedly, ten times or more. The chain couples TRBV18 to TRBJ1-2, with D possibly TRBD1 on 6 matching bases. V gave up 3 bases and J gave up 3 bases, with 8 bases separating them. The CDR3 is 13 amino acids. From germline, CDR1 is KGHSH and CDR2 LQKENI. The CDR3 coding sequence is TGTGCCAGCTCACCCAGGACAGACTATGGCTACACCTTC. Translation gives CASSPRTDYGYTF.

In this sample, this clonotype turned up many times. This chain connects TRBV7-2 to TRBJ2-2; no reliable D call. CDR1 is SGHTA and CDR2 is FQGNSA in the germline V gene. The CDR3 is 12 residues long. Trimming took off 4 bases at V and 10 bases at J, with 10 bases between the two ends. CDR3 sequence: CASSYLAAELFF. CDR3 DNA sequence: TGTGCCAGCAGCTATCTGGCGGCGGAGCTGTTTTTT. Using reference TRBV7-2 and TRBJ2-2 for the parts outside the CDR3, the full variable domain is GAGVSQSPSNKVTEKGKDVELRCDPISGHTALYWYRQSLGQGLEFLIYFQGNSAPDKSGLPSDRFSAERTGGSVSTLTIQRTQQEDSAVYLCASSYLAAELFFGEGSRLTVL.

In this sample, this clonotype turned up many times. The chain joins TRBV24-1 to TRBJ2-7, with D perhaps matching TRBD1 (6 bases). CDR3 length equals 15 residues. The germline V and J ends were trimmed by 5 bases and 2 bases, with 15 bases remaining between them. Per the germline V gene, CDR1 is KGHDR and CDR2 is SFDVKD. The CDR3, as DNA: TGTGCCACCAGTGGTACAGGGAGTAATGCCTACGAGCAGTACGTC. Translating it yields CATSGTGSNAYEQYV.

The V call is TRBV20-1, the J call TRBJ2-1; D call uncertain. The germline V and J ends were trimmed by 2 bases and 7 bases, with 9 bases remaining between them. Germline CDR1 and CDR2: DFQATT and SNEGSKA (reference sequence). The CDR3 totals 12 residues. CDR3 amino acids: CSARSTGNEQFF. The CDR3 DNA reads as TGCAGTGCTAGATCTACCGGGAATGAGCAGTTCTTC.

This clonotype occurred many times. The J gene is TRBJ1-2, the V gene TRBV12-3 or TRBV12-4; TRBD1 might be the D (5 bases). V lost 5 bases and J 4 bases, leaving 11 bases between the germline ends. The CDR3 runs to 13 residues. CDR3 sequence reads: CASSTGRTYGYTF. The CDR3 DNA follows: TGTGCCAGCAGTACGGGACGGACCTATGGCTACACCTTC.

The rearrangement joins TRBV18 to TRBJ2-1; D not resolved. In germline, CDR1 is KGHSH, CDR2 LQKENI. This CDR3 has 14 amino acids. V lost 1 base, J lost 9 bases, and 13 bases lay in between. CDR3 coding DNA: TGTGCCAGCTCACCACGGGGAATAGGTCTTGAGCAGTTCTTC. The encoded protein is CASSPRGIGLEQFF.

This clonotype was counted many times. The V gene is TRBV7-9, the J gene TRBJ2-1, with D maybe TRBD2 (7 bases). V was clipped by 6 bases and J by 1 base, with 13 bases between them. The CDR3 runs to 15 residues. Germline values: CDR1 SEHNR, CDR2 FQNEAQ (reference sequence). CDR3 bases: TGTGCCAGCAGGCCGGCGGGGGCGTCCTACAATGAGCAGTTCTTC. The encoded protein is CASRPAGASYNEQFF. Filled out from reference TRBV7-9 and TRBJ2-1, the complete variable domain reads DTGVSQNPRHKITKRGQNVTFRCDPISEHNRLYWYRQTLGQGPEFLTYFQNEAQLEKSRLLSDRFSAERPKGSFSTLEIQRTEQGDSAMYLCASRPAGASYNEQFFGPGTRLTVL.